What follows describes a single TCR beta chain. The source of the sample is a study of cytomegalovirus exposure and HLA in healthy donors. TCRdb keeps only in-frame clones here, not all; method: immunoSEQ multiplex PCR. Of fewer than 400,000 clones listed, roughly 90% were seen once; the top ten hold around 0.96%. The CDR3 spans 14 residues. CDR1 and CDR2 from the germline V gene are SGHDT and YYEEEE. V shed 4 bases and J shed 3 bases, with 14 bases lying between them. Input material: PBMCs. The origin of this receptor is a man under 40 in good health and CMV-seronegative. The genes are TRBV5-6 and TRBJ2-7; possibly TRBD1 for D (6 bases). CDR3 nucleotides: TGTGCCAGCAGCGGCTTCGGGACAAACTACGAGCAGTACTTC. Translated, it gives CASSGFGTNYEQYF.